These 19 T cell receptor beta chains share one sample of origin, sequenced in a study of T cell responses to AZD1222 COVID-19 vaccine. Assay: immunoSEQ multiplex PCR; the TCRdb copy retains only in-frame clones and omits some. The sample contains 120,000 to 150,000 clones, about 90% of which appear only once. This specimen consisted of peripheral blood, obtained on day 0 of AZD1222 vaccination. These TCRs come from an adult in good health.

V usage is TRBV19 and J usage is TRBJ1-2; 9 bases agree with TRBD1. The CDR3 runs to 16 residues. Germline V gives CDR1 LNHDA, CDR2 SQIVND (reference sequence). V was clipped by 3 bases and J by 5 bases; unmatched bases: 10. CDR3 sequence reads: CASSMGQGHSSYGYTF. CDR3 DNA sequence: TGTGCCAGTAGTATGGGACAGGGCCATTCTTCATATGGCTACACCTTC.

V gene TRBV28 combines with J gene TRBJ2-5; no firm D call. Trimming took 6 bases from V and 1 from J, leaving 12 bases between them. The length of the CDR3 is 14 residues. CDR1 MDHEN and CDR2 SYDVKM come from the germline V gene. The CDR3 DNA follows: TGTGCCAGCAGGGACCGGGTGGCCCAAGAGACCCAGTACTTC. Its translation: CASRDRVAQETQYF.

The chain recombines TRBV5-8 with TRBJ2-3; 10 bases align to TRBD2. Germline CDR1 SGHTS, CDR2 YDEGEE. The trim removed 3 bases at V and 1 base at J, leaving 2 bases unmatched. There are 15 residues in the CDR3. As DNA, the CDR3 is TGTGCCAGCAGCTCCGGGACTAGCGGCACAGATACGCAGTATTTT. It yields the protein CASSSGTSGTDTQYF.

J is TRBJ1-1 and V is TRBV15; D is possibly TRBD1 (6 bases). CDR1 LNHNV and CDR2 YYDKDF come from the germline V gene (reference sequence). CDR3 length: 14 amino acids. Trimming removed 0 bases from V and 1 base from J, with 6 bases in between. In DNA, the CDR3 is TGTGCCACCAGCAGAGACAGGGGGAACACTGAAGCTTTCTTT. Amino acids: CATSRDRGNTEAFF.

The chain employs TRBV21-1 and TRBJ2-7; the D segment call TRBD1 is taken from the table without a DNA check. TRBV21-1 is shown as a pseudogene. The CDR3 totals 14 residues. CDR3 DNA sequence: TGTGCCAGCAAAGGGGACAGGGGGGTCTACGAGCAGTACTTC. Encoded protein: CASKGDRGVYEQYF.

This clone was detected only a few times. The rearrangement links TRBV5-1 to TRBJ2-2; D remains unclear. Trimming cost V 4 bases and J 5 bases, with 15 bases left between them. CDR3 size: 15 residues. Per germline, CDR1 SGHRS and CDR2 YFSETQ. The CDR3 spells CASSIGSFRTGELFF. CDR3 DNA: TGCGCCAGCAGCATAGGATCGTTTCGGACCGGGGAGCTGTTTTTT.

This clone appeared a single time. The chain couples TRBV10-1 to TRBJ2-1, with 13 bases fitting TRBD2. Trimming at V came to 6 bases and at J to 7 bases, leaving 9 bases not matched to a gene. This CDR3 has 16 amino acids. Germline assignment: CDR1 WNHNN and CDR2 SYGVQD (reference sequence). CDR3 nucleotide sequence: TGCGCCAGCAGCCCCGGGACTAGCGGGAAAGGTAATGAGCAGTTCTTC. This encodes CASSPGTSGKGNEQFF.

V gene TRBV6-1 combines with J gene TRBJ2-1; 8 bases align to TRBD1. The CDR3 is 16 residues long. Germline CDR1 and CDR2: MNHNS and SASEGT. Trimming took 1 base from V and 2 from J; bases not matched to a gene: 4. CDR3 in amino acids: CASSEDPGGTYNEQFF. The CDR3 DNA reads TGTGCCAGCAGTGAAGACCCAGGGGGCACCTACAATGAGCAGTTCTTC.

The chain joins TRBV19 to TRBJ2-2; 10 bases map to TRBD1. From germline, CDR1 is LNHDA and CDR2 SQIVND (reference sequence). With V trimmed by 3 bases and J by 4 bases, 8 bases remained unmatched. The CDR3 consists of 17 residues. The CDR3 bases are TGTGCCAGTAGTATGAGCCGGGGACAGGGGAGCACCGGGGAGCTGTTTTTT. Protein sequence: CASSMSRGQGSTGELFF.

Written as DNA, the CDR3 is TGTGCCAGCAGTCCGTCCCGGACAGGGAACACTGAAGCTTTCTTT. Translating gives CASSPSRTGNTEAFF. V is TRBV6-2 or TRBV6-3 and J is TRBJ1-1, with TRBD1 identical over 7 bases. In germline, CDR1 is MNHEY, CDR2 SVGEGT. Trimming cost V 5 bases and J 1 base; bases outside gene matches: 7. The CDR3 totals 15 residues.

The chain has TRBV28 and TRBJ2-7; 12 bases are a match to TRBD1. The germline V gene encodes CDR1 MDHEN and CDR2 SYDVKM. The CDR3 contains 19 residues. Unmatched junction bases numbered 15, after V lost 4 bases and J lost 2 bases. The CDR3 protein is CASSSQVPGQGAAAYEQYF. The CDR3 region has the DNA TGTGCCAGCAGTTCCCAAGTCCCGGGACAGGGGGCGGCGGCCTACGAGCAGTACTTC.

The rearrangement uses TRBV29-1 and TRBJ1-5; D call uncertain. CDR1 SQVTM and CDR2 ANQGSEA come from the germline V gene. The CDR3 is 11 residues long. With 2 bases removed from V and 7 bases from J, the gap between germline ends came to 6 bases. This CDR3 is CSVEKDQPQHF. The CDR3 bases are TGCAGCGTTGAAAAGGACCAGCCCCAGCATTTT.

The chain links TRBV7-9 to TRBJ1-6; TRBD1 matches at 8 bases. Trimming at V came to 5 bases and at J to 6 bases, leaving 3 bases not matched to a gene. CDR3 length: 14 amino acids. Germline V gives CDR1 SEHNR, CDR2 FQNEAQ (reference sequence). The CDR3 loop is CASSPDRGNSPLHF. Written as DNA, the CDR3 is TGTGCCAGCAGCCCAGACAGGGGTAATTCACCCCTCCACTTT.

The chain carries TRBV13 and TRBJ2-7; TRBD1 aligns across 10 bases. Trimming at V came to 4 bases and at J to 6 bases, leaving 9 bases not matched to a gene. CDR3 length equals 15 residues. CDR1 PRHDT and CDR2 FYEKMQ come from the germline V gene (reference sequence). The chain's CDR3 is CASSSGDRGRREQYF. CDR3 DNA: TGTGCCAGCAGCTCAGGCGACAGGGGGCGGCGCGAGCAGTACTTC.

The chain links TRBV28 to TRBJ1-6; the match to TRBD1 covers 8 bases. Germline V CDR1 and CDR2: MDHEN, SYDVKM. The CDR3 extends over 14 amino acids. Trimming cost V 7 bases and J 8 bases; bases outside gene matches: 7. The CDR3 DNA reads as TGTGCCAGCAATACAGGGGGTATTCATTCACCCCTCCACTTT. Its protein product is CASNTGGIHSPLHF.

The chain has TRBV27 and TRBJ1-3, with a weak D call TRBD1 (5 bases). Germline V gene data show CDR1 as MNHEY and CDR2 as SMNVEV (reference sequence). V was shortened by 2 bases and J by 8 bases, with 10 bases between the two germline ends. The CDR3 consists of 13 residues. The CDR3 DNA reads as TGTGCCAGCAGTTTAATGGGAGGGGACACCATATATTTT. This encodes CASSLMGGDTIYF.

The V call is TRBV5-1, the J call TRBJ2-3; D is undetermined. CDR1 is SGHRS and CDR2 is YFSETQ in the germline V gene. This CDR3 comprises 15 residues. V was trimmed by 0 bases and J by 3 bases, leaving 11 bases between them. CDR3 nucleotides: TGCGCCAGCAGCTTGGGAGAAGGGTCTACAGATACGCAGTATTTT. Protein product: CASSLGEGSTDTQYF. The full variable domain, completed using reference TRBV5-1 and TRBJ2-3, is KAGVTQTPRYLIKTRGQQVTLSCSPISGHRSVSWYQQTPGQGLQFLFEYFSETQRNKGNFPGRFSGRQFSNSRSEMNVSTLELGDSALYLCASSLGEGSTDTQYFGPGTRLTVL.

The chain uses TRBV11-1 and TRBJ1-1; possible D gene TRBD1, 5 bases. V lost 3 bases and J lost 5, with 13 bases in between. Germline loops: CDR1 SGHAT, CDR2 FQDESV (reference sequence). This CDR3 is 14 amino acids long. The CDR3 loop is CASSFLSGGTEAFF. DNA of the CDR3: TGTGCCAGCAGCTTCCTAAGTGGGGGGACTGAAGCTTTCTTT.

V is TRBV29-1 and J is TRBJ2-1, with a weak D call TRBD1 (6 bases). Trimming shortened V by 4 bases and J by 5 bases, and 12 bases separated the two germline ends. CDR1 is SQVTM and CDR2 is ANQGSEA in the germline V gene. The CDR3 extends over 13 amino acids. The CDR3 reads CSVGRRDNNEQFF. For the CDR3, the DNA is TGCAGCGTTGGAAGACGGGACAACAATGAGCAGTTCTTC.